This TCR beta chain was documented in a study of blood T cell repertoires in COVID-19 (dated by TCRdb to 2020 to 2022). A note on the overall study: Samples from collaborators originated in the United States, Italy and Spain and spanned both the acute and convalescent phases of COVID-19. The prospective study material was composed of cDNA or gDNA derived from T cells, B-cell-depleted T cells, or PBMCs. Deeply sampled blood TCRbeta repertoires from subjects exposed to, actively infected with, or recovered from COVID-19 were included in the dataset. A freely available public database, intended as a resource for researchers studying the immune response to SARS-CoV-2, is where the repertoires were released. The samples were drawn from the first 160 participants of the ongoing ImmuneRACE study and from some 1,300 subjects provided by 6 global collaborators. A de-identified subject ID, COVID-19 status, age in years and sex were almost always included in the sample metadata. HLA class I and class II types, where available, came from metadata supplied by the sample provider rather than from assay-based typing.

The germline ends are 18 bases apart after V is trimmed by 6 bases and J by 4 bases. CDR1 and CDR2 were assigned from the germline V gene as SQVTM and ANQGSEA. From cysteine to phenylalanine, the CDR3 is 14 amino acids long. Kept here is only the CDR3 DNA, which spans 42 bases and is read in frame from base 1. The full study reports these points: The amount of clinical and demographic metadata varied by source and participant and was provided uncurated.

The immunoSEQ Assay, a bias-controlled multiplex PCR, was used to amplify TCRbeta CDR3 regions from genomic DNA. Per the authors' processing: The number of nucleated cells in each sample was estimated by amplification of reference gene primers within the assay. To quantify the absolute abundance of each unique TCRbeta CDR3 rearrangement, sequence reads were collapsed and filtered. For each sample, productive Simpson clonality was calculated by taking the square root of Simpson's diversity index across productive rearrangements. Imported from immuneACCESS, the table was reduced by TCRdb to in-frame sequences with V and J called. These copies leave out some clones; in studies compared against another copy, an unresolved V gene accounts for under half, and the cause of the remainder is not known. V and J calls and clone size come straight from that table; D and trimming were deduced from the DNA. This sample is represented by 60,000 to 90,000 clones; around 90% of them were singletons. The ten largest clonotypes hold 4.9% of the sample.

This clone showed up just once. Its antigen is unknown. Base qualities are not provided; no much larger clone lies one nucleotide away. The collaborating institutions used their own protocols to collect whole blood in K2EDTA tubes. For TCRbeta analysis, collaborators shipped samples as frozen whole blood, isolated PBMCs, or DNA extracted from either of those sample types. This chain is built from TRBV29-1 and TRBJ1-1, with the D gene uncertain. What was sequenced was peripheral blood. The clonotype was recovered from a woman aged 80 or over with active or convalescent COVID-19. The CDR3 has the sequence CSVAPTQRSTEAFF. Here is the DNA: TGCAGCGTGGCCCCGACTCAGCGGAGCACTGAAGCTTTCTTT.